The TCR beta chain described here comes from a study of T-cell memory formation after mild COVID-19. Study-wide results and caveats: Clones contracting across day 15 to 85 had a balanced CD4/CD8 profile; later expanding clones leaned CD4+. The pre-infection memory compartment contained some responding clones, suggesting cross-reactive memory joined.

Comment on this clonotype: Its specificity is not known.

Germline values: CDR1 MGHRA, CDR2 YSYEKL. V lost 3 bases and J 7 bases, leaving 7 bases between the germline ends. The CDR3 loop spans 13 amino acids. MiXCR was run by TCRdb on the 5' RACE reads, yielding one entry per CDR3 protein. Of a few hundred thousand distinct CDR3 sequences listed, over 20% are singletons. The V and J genes are TRBV4-1 and TRBJ1-6, with D unclear. The sequenced material came from PBMCs or a T cell subset sorted from them (not recorded which). The clonotype comes from an adult woman who had mild COVID-19 (a few samples of this study predate the infection). Cell type and time point are not known. CDR3 loop: CASSQETNSPLHF. The CDR3 DNA is TGCGCCAGCAGCCAGGAAACAAATTCACCCCTCCACTTT.